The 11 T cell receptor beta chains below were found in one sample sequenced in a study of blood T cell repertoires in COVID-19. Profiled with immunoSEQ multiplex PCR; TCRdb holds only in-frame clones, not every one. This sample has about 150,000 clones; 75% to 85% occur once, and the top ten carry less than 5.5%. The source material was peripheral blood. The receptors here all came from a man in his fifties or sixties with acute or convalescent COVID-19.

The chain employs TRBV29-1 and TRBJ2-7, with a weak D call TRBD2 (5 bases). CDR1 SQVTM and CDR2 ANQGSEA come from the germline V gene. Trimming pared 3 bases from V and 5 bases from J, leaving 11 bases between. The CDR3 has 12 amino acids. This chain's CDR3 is CSVDSLADEQYF. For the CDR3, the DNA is TGCAGCGTTGATTCGCTAGCCGACGAGCAGTACTTC.

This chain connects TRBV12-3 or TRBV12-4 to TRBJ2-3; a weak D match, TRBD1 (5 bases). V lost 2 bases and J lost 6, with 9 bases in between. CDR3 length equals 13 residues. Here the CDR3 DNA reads TGTGCCAGCAGTTTACAGGGTTCTGATACGCAGTATTTT. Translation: CASSLQGSDTQYF.

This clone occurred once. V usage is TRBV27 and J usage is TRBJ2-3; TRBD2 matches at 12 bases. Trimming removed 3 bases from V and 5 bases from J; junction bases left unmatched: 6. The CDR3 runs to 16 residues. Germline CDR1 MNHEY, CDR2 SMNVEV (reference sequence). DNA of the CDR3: TGTGCCAGCAGTTTTCTAGCGGGAGGGCCCCAAGATACGCAGTATTTT. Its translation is CASSFLAGGPQDTQYF.

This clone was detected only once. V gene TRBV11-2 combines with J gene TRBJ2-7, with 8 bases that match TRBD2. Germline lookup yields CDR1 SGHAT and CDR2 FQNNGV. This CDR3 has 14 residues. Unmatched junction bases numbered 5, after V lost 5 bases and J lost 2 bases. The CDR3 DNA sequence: TGTGCCAGCAGCCCGGGGGGGCCGACCTACGAGCAGTACTTC. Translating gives CASSPGGPTYEQYF. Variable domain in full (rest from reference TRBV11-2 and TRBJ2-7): EAGVAQSPRYKIIEKRQSVAFWCNPISGHATLYWYQQILGQGPKLLIQFQNNGVVDDSQLPKDRFSAERLKGVDSTLKIQPAKLEDSAVYLCASSPGGPTYEQYFGPGTRLTVT.

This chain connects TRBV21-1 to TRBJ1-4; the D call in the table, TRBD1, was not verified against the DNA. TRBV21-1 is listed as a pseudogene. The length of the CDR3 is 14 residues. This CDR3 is CASSADREDEKLFF. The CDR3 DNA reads TGTGCCAGCAGCGCGGACAGGGAAGATGAAAAACTGTTTTTT.

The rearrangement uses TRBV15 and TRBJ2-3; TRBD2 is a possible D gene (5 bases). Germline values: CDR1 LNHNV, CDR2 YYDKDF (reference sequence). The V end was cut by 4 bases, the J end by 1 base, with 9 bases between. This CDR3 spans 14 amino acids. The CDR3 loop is CATSIGSGTDTQYF. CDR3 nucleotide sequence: TGTGCCACCAGCATAGGGAGTGGCACAGATACGCAGTATTTT.

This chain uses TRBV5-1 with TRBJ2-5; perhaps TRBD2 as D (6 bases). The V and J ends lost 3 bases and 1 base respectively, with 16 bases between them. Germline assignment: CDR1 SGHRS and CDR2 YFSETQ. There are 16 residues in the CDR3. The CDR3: CASSSLGARGQETQYF. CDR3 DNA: TGCGCCAGCAGCTCCCTTGGCGCGCGGGGCCAAGAGACCCAGTACTTC. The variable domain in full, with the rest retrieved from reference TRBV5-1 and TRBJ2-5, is KAGVTQTPRYLIKTRGQQVTLSCSPISGHRSVSWYQQTPGQGLQFLFEYFSETQRNKGNFPGRFSGRQFSNSRSEMNVSTLELGDSALYLCASSSLGARGQETQYFGPGTRLLVL.

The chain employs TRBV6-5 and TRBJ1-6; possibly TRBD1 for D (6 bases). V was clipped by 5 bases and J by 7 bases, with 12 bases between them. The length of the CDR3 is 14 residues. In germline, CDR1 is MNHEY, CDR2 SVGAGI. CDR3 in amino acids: CASSPQGSNSPLHF. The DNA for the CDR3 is TGTGCCAGCAGTCCACAGGGTTCAAATTCACCCCTCCACTTT.

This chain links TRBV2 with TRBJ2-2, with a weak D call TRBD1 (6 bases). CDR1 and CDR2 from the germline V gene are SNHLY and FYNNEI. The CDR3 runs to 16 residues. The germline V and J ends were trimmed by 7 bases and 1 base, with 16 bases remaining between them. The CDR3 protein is CASKYQGWLNTGELFF. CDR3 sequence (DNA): TGTGCCAGCAAGTATCAGGGGTGGTTGAACACCGGGGAGCTGTTTTTT.

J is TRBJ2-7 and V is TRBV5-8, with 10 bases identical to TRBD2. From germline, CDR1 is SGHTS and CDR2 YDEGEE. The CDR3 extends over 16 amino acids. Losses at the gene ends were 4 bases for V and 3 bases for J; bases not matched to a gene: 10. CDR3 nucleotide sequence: TGTGCCAGCAGCACATATAGCGGGAGGCGAAGCTACGAGCAGTACTTC. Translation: CASSTYSGRRSYEQYF.

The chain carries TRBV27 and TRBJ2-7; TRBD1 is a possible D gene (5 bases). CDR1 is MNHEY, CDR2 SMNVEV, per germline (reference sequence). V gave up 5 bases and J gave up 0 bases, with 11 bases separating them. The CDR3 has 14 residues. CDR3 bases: TGTGCCAGCAGTCCTCAGGGAACCTCCTACGAGCAGTACTTC. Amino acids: CASSPQGTSYEQYF.